These 19 T cell receptor beta chains share one sample of origin, sequenced in a study of T cell responses to AZD1222 COVID-19 vaccine. The protocol was immunoSEQ multiplex PCR, while the TCRdb copy is restricted to in-frame clones and leaves out a portion. The sample lists fewer than 90,000 clones, roughly 84% occurring once. The source was peripheral blood, collected on day 0 of AZD1222 vaccination. These receptor sequences come from an adult in good health.

This rearrangement joins TRBV12-5 to TRBJ2-3, with 8 bases identical to TRBD2. The CDR3 length is 16 residues. Trimming took 6 bases from V and 4 from J; bases not matched to a gene: 12. Germline loops: CDR1 LGHNT, CDR2 FRNRAP. CDR3 sequence reads: CASGMPGDGGADTQYF. The CDR3 bases are TGTGCTAGTGGAATGCCTGGGGACGGGGGGGCAGATACGCAGTATTTT. Full variable domain (outside the CDR3, taken from reference TRBV12-5 and TRBJ2-3): DARVTQTPRHKVTEMGQEVTMRCQPILGHNTVFWYRQTMMQGLELLAYFRNRAPLDDSGMPKDRFSAEMPDATLATLKIQPSEPRDSAVYFCASGMPGDGGADTQYFGPGTRLTVL.

This clone showed up just a few times. The chain carries TRBV28 and TRBJ2-2; D is possibly TRBD1 (7 bases). The CDR3 is made up of 16 amino acids. Trimming removed 6 bases at V and 6 bases at J, with 20 bases between. Germline-derived CDR1 and CDR2 are MDHEN and SYDVKM. Here the CDR3 DNA reads TGTGCCAGCAGCCAGGGGGGTTGGTTAAGATCCGGGGAGCTGTTTTTT. Its translation: CASSQGGWLRSGELFF.

V and J are TRBV6-2 or TRBV6-3 and TRBJ2-1; 8 bases map to TRBD2. Trimming removed 5 bases from V and 6 bases from J; junction bases left unmatched: 15. The CDR3 totals 17 residues. Germline CDR1 and CDR2: MNHEY and SVGEGT. The CDR3 bases are TGTGCCAGCAGTACCGGACTAGCAGGAGGACCCATCAATGAGCAGTTCTTC. Amino acids: CASSTGLAGGPINEQFF.

The chain is built from TRBV12-3 or TRBV12-4 and TRBJ1-6, with D possibly being TRBD1 (5 bases). Trimming removed 3 bases from V and 6 bases from J, with 6 bases in between. The CDR3 contains 13 residues. CDR3 in amino acids: CASSFRGNSPLHF. CDR3 nucleotides: TGTGCCAGCAGTTTTAGGGGTAATTCACCCCTCCACTTT.

The chain joins TRBV4-1 to TRBJ1-1, with 7 positions matching TRBD1. The germline V gene encodes CDR1 MGHRA and CDR2 YSYEKL. The V segment lost 4 bases and the J segment 1 base; nucleotides outside the gene matches: 9. The CDR3 has 16 residues. The CDR3 DNA sequence: TGCGCCAGCAGCCGGCGACAGGGAGGCACGAACACTGAAGCTTTCTTT. Protein sequence: CASSRRQGGTNTEAFF.

The chain recombines TRBV29-1 with TRBJ1-1; TRBD1 is a possible D gene (5 bases). Looked up from germline, CDR1 is SQVTM and CDR2 is ANQGSEA. Trimming took off 8 bases at V and 6 bases at J, with 25 bases between the two ends. There are 15 residues in the CDR3. CDR3 residues: CSSRGTGRFNAEAFF. CDR3 nucleotide sequence: TGCAGCTCTAGAGGGACCGGGAGATTTAATGCTGAAGCTTTCTTT. Using reference TRBV29-1 and TRBJ1-1 for the parts outside the CDR3, the full variable domain is SAVISQKPSRDICQRGTSLTIQCQVDSQVTMMFWYRQQPGQSLTLIATANQGSEATYESGFVIDKFPISRPNLTFSTLTVSNMSPEDSSIYLCSSRGTGRFNAEAFFGQGTRLTVV.

The chain links TRBV11-2 to TRBJ1-2; D gene unclear. The V end was cut by 0 bases, the J end by 1 base, with 6 bases between. The CDR3 covers 14 residues. From germline, CDR1 is SGHAT and CDR2 FQNNGV. CDR3 coding DNA: TGTGCCAGCAGCTTAGATTTCGGTAACTATGGCTACACCTTC. Protein product: CASSLDFGNYGYTF.

This chain uses TRBV7-3 with TRBJ2-5, with 9 bases aligning to TRBD1. V shed 0 bases and J 6 bases; nucleotides not matched to a gene: 5. The CDR3 contains 15 residues. The germline V gene encodes CDR1 SGHTA and CDR2 FQGTGA. The CDR3 region is CASSLTGQGWQTQYF. The DNA of the CDR3 is TGTGCCAGCAGCTTAACAGGACAGGGGTGGCAGACCCAGTACTTC.

The J gene is TRBJ2-5, the V gene TRBV7-2, with no clear D. The V end lost 0 bases, the J end lost 5 bases, and 10 bases lay between the germline ends. The CDR3 covers 14 residues. Germline V gene data show CDR1 as SGHTA and CDR2 as FQGNSA. CDR3 sequence reads: CASSLARGTETQYF. The CDR3 coding sequence is TGTGCCAGCAGCTTAGCCAGAGGAACGGAGACCCAGTACTTC.

Only one count was recorded for this clone. The rearrangement links TRBV6-5 to TRBJ2-2; 9 bases match TRBD1. The CDR3 sequence is 15 residues long. The germline V gene encodes CDR1 MNHEY and CDR2 SVGAGI. The J segment lost 5 bases and the V segment lost 1 base, leaving 2 bases of the junction unmatched. CDR3 nucleotide sequence: TGTGCCAGCAGTTACTGGGACAGGGAAACCGGGGAGCTGTTTTTT. It encodes CASSYWDRETGELFF.

V and J are TRBV10-3 and TRBJ2-7; TRBD1 matches 9 bases. Germline V lookup: CDR1 ENHRY, CDR2 SYGVKD. This CDR3 has 14 amino acids. The ends lost 10 bases at V and 0 bases at J; junction bases unmatched: 7. The CDR3 nucleotides are TGTGCCAGCCGACCGGGACAGGGCTCCTACGAGCAGTACGTC. It codes for CASRPGQGSYEQYV.

The rearrangement links TRBV14 to TRBJ2-5; D is undetermined. V lost 4 bases, J lost 5 bases, and 11 bases lay in between. This CDR3 has 13 amino acids. Germline V gives CDR1 SGHDN, CDR2 FVKESK. CDR3 sequence: CASSLVAGETQYF. CDR3 bases: TGTGCCAGCAGCCTAGTGGCTGGGGAGACCCAGTACTTC.

The chain couples TRBV4-1 to TRBJ2-3; D might be TRBD2 (5 bases). V was trimmed by 0 bases and J by 4 bases, leaving 11 bases between them. This CDR3 is built from 15 residues. Germline lookup yields CDR1 MGHRA and CDR2 YSYEKL. The CDR3 DNA reads TGCGCCAGCAGCCAAGATGGAGGAAATGCAGATACGCAGTATTTT. It translates to CASSQDGGNADTQYF.

DNA of the CDR3: TGTGCCAGCAGAAGACCGAGGGGGGCCCAAGAGACCCAGTACTTC. This encodes CASRRPRGAQETQYF. This chain links TRBV11-2 with TRBJ2-5; D possibly uses TRBD1 or TRBD2 (6 bases each). The V end lost 6 bases, the J end lost 1 base, and 15 bases lay between the germline ends. Germline CDR1 reads SGHAT; CDR2 reads FQNNGV. This CDR3 has 15 residues.

The chain employs TRBV15 and TRBJ2-5; D gene unclear. The CDR3 length is 12 residues. Trimming took off 1 base at V and 5 bases at J, with 5 bases between the two ends. Germline CDR1 and CDR2: LNHNV and YYDKDF (reference sequence). The CDR3, as DNA: TGTGCCACCAGCAGAGTCAGTGAGACCCAGTACTTC. Its protein product is CATSRVSETQYF.

The chain combines TRBV9 with TRBJ2-3; 8 bases are shared with TRBD2. This CDR3 has 18 residues. The germline V gene has CDR1 SGDLS and CDR2 YYNGEE. Trimming took 4 bases from V and 2 from J; bases not matched to a gene: 15. The CDR3 sequence is CASSRYTGTSFYTDTQYF. Written as DNA, the CDR3 is TGTGCCAGCAGCCGTTACACCGGGACTAGTTTTTACACAGATACGCAGTATTTT.

This clone turned up a few times. The chain combines TRBV28 with TRBJ1-5, with D tentatively TRBD1 (6 bases). The CDR3 runs 15 residues. V was pared by 5 bases and J by 7 bases, with 18 bases between. Germline-derived CDR1 and CDR2 are MDHEN and SYDVKM. For the CDR3, the DNA is TGTGCCAGCAGTCCCAACAGGGTTTGGGGCCAGCCCCAGCATTTT. As protein: CASSPNRVWGQPQHF.

This chain links TRBV4-1 with TRBJ1-6; D not resolved. Germline assignment: CDR1 MGHRA and CDR2 YSYEKL. The CDR3 is 13 residues long. V shed 0 bases and J shed 9 bases, with 6 bases lying between them. As DNA, the CDR3 is TGCGCCAGCAGCCAAGAGGGGATTTCACCCCTCCACTTT. Translating gives CASSQEGISPLHF.

This chain links TRBV6-5 with TRBJ2-3; D is perhaps TRBD2 (7 bases). Deletions cut 2 bases from V and 2 bases from J, with 11 bases between. Germline lookup yields CDR1 MNHEY and CDR2 SVGAGI. There are 15 residues in the CDR3. This CDR3 is CASSYQGTNTDTQYF. CDR3 nucleotides: TGTGCCAGCAGTTACCAGGGGACTAACACAGATACGCAGTATTTT.